The entry below gives a single T cell receptor beta chain sequence along with its context. The antigen remains undetermined. The sample belongs to a study of T cell clonotyping in hematopoietic cell transplantation. As for the study in general: Recipient samples before transplant were obtained post-cytoreduction. The study, taken as a whole, reports: Higher Inverse Simpson Index values in graft donor and pretransplant recipient predicted broader posttransplant TCR diversity. Recipient TCR diversity dropped after transplant; expanded clonotypes rose from day 30 to 180. Without cell sorting, CD4 versus CD8 contributions remain unresolved.

Trimming cost V 4 bases and J 3 bases; bases outside gene matches: 11. The germline V gene encodes CDR1 LGHNA and CDR2 YNFKEQ. The CDR3 has 17 amino acids. Libraries were prepared by immunoSEQ multiplex PCR; TCRdb keeps only in-frame clonotypes and omits some of them. The sample yields tens of thousands of clones, more than 75% seen once. The time point was: recipient sample about 28 days before transplant, after cytoreduction. The sequenced sample was peripheral blood mononuclear cells, obtained before stem cell transplant. This chain uses TRBV4-2 with TRBJ1-1, with 10 bases fitting TRBD1. The receptor comes from a man in his 60s with biphenotypic leukemia. Some clones in this sample may be carry-over from other donors' samples. For the CDR3, the DNA is TGTGCCAGCAGCCCTAGGACAGGGGGAAGTGTCTACACTGAAGCTTTCTTT. Its translation is CASSPRTGGSVYTEAFF.